The entry below describes one TCR beta chain. The table came from immunoSEQ multiplex PCR; TCRdb's copy has only in-frame clones and leaves some out. The data show 450,000 or so clones, with around 90% seen just once and 0.8% to 0.9% held by the top ten. This sample was taken from a study of blood T cell repertoires in COVID-19. Looking at the study overall: Both acute and convalescent COVID-19 samples were obtained from the United States, Italy and Spain.

CDR1 and CDR2 (germline): SGHTA, FQGNSA. The CDR3 has 15 residues. V gave up 1 base and J gave up 2 bases; unmatched junction bases: 1. A Seattle source enrolled patients during active infection and followed them longitudinally. The sequencing input was peripheral blood. The TCR sequence derives from a man between 18 and 35 years old with COVID-19, enrolled during active disease. The J gene is TRBJ1-4, the V gene TRBV7-2; the match to TRBD1 covers 7 bases. In DNA form, the CDR3 reads TGTGCCAGCAGCTTAGTCAGGGGGACTAATGAAAAACTGTTTTTT. As protein: CASSLVRGTNEKLFF. The full variable domain, completed using reference TRBV7-2 and TRBJ1-4, is GAGVSQSPSNKVTEKGKDVELRCDPISGHTALYWYRQSLGQGLEFLIYFQGNSAPDKSGLPSDRFSAERTGGSVSTLTIQRTQQEDSAVYLCASSLVRGTNEKLFFGSGTQLSVL.